A single TCR beta chain is shown here with its context. This clonotype turned up a few times. The antigen it recognizes is unknown. One base away there is no much larger clone; base qualities are not given. The data are from a study of T cells after yellow fever vaccination (dated by TCRdb to the late 2010s). Regarding the study in general: Libraries from fractions with low cell numbers were prepared with the SMART-Seq v4 Ultra Low Input RNA kit. Two healthy male donors, one aged 18 to 30 and one aged 30 to 39 years, were included in the cohort. To track T-cell clones before and after primary and booster YFV17D yellow fever vaccination, bulk TCR alpha and beta repertoires were sequenced longitudinally. Blood was drawn at multiple timepoints before and after primary and secondary immunization, with bulk PBMC replicates and cell subsets isolated.

Study-wide findings and limitations: Compared with the primary T-cell response, the secondary T-cell response was weaker but faster, peaking on day 5 rather than day 15. Most clones expanded after primary vaccination were re-detected after the booster (about 96% of CD4 and 80% to 90% of CD8), suggesting broad memory maintenance. Because the study included only two donors, the extent to which the findings can be generalized is limited. Computational filtering was required because FACS-sorted repertoires could contain abundant contaminating clonotypes from the bulk population. A small fraction of clonotypes appeared in both the CD4 and CD8 compartments, likely as a result of convergent recombination.

The label giving this sample's treatment or condition can be read as: live attenuated yellow fever vaccine strain. PBMCs were isolated from peripheral blood using a standard Ficoll-Paque protocol. Dynabeads CD4 and CD8 positive selection kits were used to isolate CD4 and CD8 T-cell fractions. TriZol was used to extract RNA from bulk PBMCs, CD4 and CD8 fractions, and dextramer-positive and dextramer-negative fractions. From the germline V gene, CDR1 is MRHNA and CDR2 is SNTAGT. Trimming accounts for 8 bases at V and 7 bases at J, while the number of junction bases matched to no gene is 10. The CDR3 runs 14 amino acids, cysteine and phenylalanine included. Of the read, only the CDR3 DNA is kept; its 42 bases are in frame from base 1. Sequencing used an Illumina NovaSeq 6000. TCR cDNA was made using 5'RACE template switching, a step that added a universal primer site and unique molecular identifiers. cDNA synthesis was primed from both the TCR alpha and TCR beta constant segments. Libraries were amplified in two PCR steps, with sample barcodes and sequencing adapters added in the second step. Sequencing of libraries was done on Illumina HiSeq 2500 (2x100 bp) or NovaSeq (2x150 bp). The authors' pipeline ran thus. Reads were demultiplexed and collapsed into UMI consensus sequences with MIGEC, and V(D)J alignment was performed with MiXCR. Vaccine-responding clonotypes were identified with edgeR using replicate PBMC samples, with FDR below 0.01 and a log2 fold change above 5 up to day 15 being required. Each bulk clonotype was labeled CD4 or CD8 based on which sequenced repertoire, CD4 or CD8, contained the clonotype at higher abundance. TCRdb applied fastp at Q25 and MiXCR to the public reads, then kept only in-frame beta chains. Every CDR3 protein is listed once, alongside the most common genes and DNA of its rows. In this record, the V and J calls reflect TCRdb's handling and not the investigators' own analysis. The sample table lists a few hundred thousand distinct CDR3 sequences, 8.7% of them with a count of one. Of the sample, 3% to 4% is held by the ten largest clones.

In this chain, TRBV6-4 is recombined with TRBJ1-2; TRBD1 agrees with 10 junctional bases. The TCR sequence derives from a man younger than 30 who received the YFV17D yellow fever vaccine. Sequenced here: CD4+ T cells sorted from PBMCs, sampled 5 days after the yellow fever booster vaccination. The CDR3 is CASGPGQGSSGYTF. The DNA reads TGTGCCAGCGGTCCGGGACAGGGGAGTTCTGGCTACACCTTC.